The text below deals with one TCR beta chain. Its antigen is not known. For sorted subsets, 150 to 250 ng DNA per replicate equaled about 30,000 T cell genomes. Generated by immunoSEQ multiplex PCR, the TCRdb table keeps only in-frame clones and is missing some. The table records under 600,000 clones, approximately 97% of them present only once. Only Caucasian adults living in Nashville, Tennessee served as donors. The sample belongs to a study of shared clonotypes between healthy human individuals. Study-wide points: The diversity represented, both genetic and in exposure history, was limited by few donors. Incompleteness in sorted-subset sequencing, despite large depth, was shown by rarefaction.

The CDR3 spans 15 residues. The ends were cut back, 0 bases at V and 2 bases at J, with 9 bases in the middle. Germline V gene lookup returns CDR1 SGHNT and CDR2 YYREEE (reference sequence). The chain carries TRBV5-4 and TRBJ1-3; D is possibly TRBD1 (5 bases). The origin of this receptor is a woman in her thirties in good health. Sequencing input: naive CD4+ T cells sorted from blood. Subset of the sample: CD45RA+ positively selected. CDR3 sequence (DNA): TGTGCCAGCAGCTTGGGGGGGTCTGCTGGAAACACCATATATTTT. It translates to CASSLGGSAGNTIYF.